This T cell receptor (beta chain) was found in a study of T cell repertoires in cytomegalovirus infection. Whole-study context: Public TCR beta signatures provided an indication of both CMV infection and a matching HLA type. Study-wide results and caveats: Ex vivo, HLA-C-restricted CMV-specific TCR beta clonotypes prevailed over the rest of the response. Carriers of CMV plus the relevant HLA were identified by cumulative public TCR beta family frequency.

This clonotype was detected only a few times. Antigen: not known. Germline-derived CDR1 and CDR2 are KGHSH and LQKENI. This CDR3 is 15 amino acids long. Trimming pared 0 bases from V and 0 bases from J, leaving 9 bases between. TCRdb re-called the reads through MiXCR, storing one row per CDR3 protein. This sample carries fewer than 300,000 distinct CDR3 sequences, about a quarter of them seen once, and the ten largest clones take approximately 15%. This clonotype originated in a human donor in good health (CMV status not recorded). Some clones in this sample may be carry-over from other donors' samples. V and J are TRBV18 and TRBJ2-7; D tentatively reads TRBD1 or TRBD2 (5 bases each). Sequencing was carried out using PBMCs. In DNA form, the CDR3 reads TGTGCCAGCTCACCACCGGGGACGATCTCCTACGAGCAGTACTTC. Translated, it gives CASSPPGTISYEQYF.